These T cell receptor beta chains were read from a single sample in a study of cytomegalovirus exposure and HLA in healthy donors. Profiling relied on immunoSEQ multiplex PCR, and the TCRdb table lists in-frame clones only, not all of them. The sample holds some 200,000 clones, about 80% seen once. The sample was PBMCs. These receptors originate from a woman aged 25-40 years in good health and CMV-seronegative. Each CDR3 is given with its conserved first and last residue. Fields, in order: J gene, V gene, CDR3 length, clone size, CDR3 protein. Size values are once, few and many counts, or a class for expanded clones, and some rows have none.

J: TRBJ1-2; V: TRBV6-1; length: 14; size: NA; CDR3: CASTGTTETYGYTF
J: TRBJ2-3; V: TRBV7-2; length: 12; size: NA; CDR3: CASSLVSDTQYF
J: TRBJ1-6; V: TRBV30; length: 13; size: once; CDR3: CAWSTGDNSPLHF
J: TRBJ2-1; V: TRBV7-9; length: 16; size: NA; CDR3: CASSFSGTSGTNEQFF
J: TRBJ1-1; V: TRBV4-1; length: 15; size: few; CDR3: CASSQEEGRNTEAFF
J: TRBJ1-2; V: TRBV7-2; length: 13; size: once; CDR3: CASSRTGIDGYTF
J: TRBJ2-7; V: TRBV7-9; length: 15; size: NA; CDR3: CASSYSAGLPYEQYF
J: TRBJ2-2; V: TRBV30; length: 13; size: NA; CDR3: CASTTGVGGELFF
J: TRBJ2-2; V: TRBV9; length: 16; size: NA; CDR3: CASSPQDRANTGELFF
J: TRBJ1-2; V: TRBV19; length: 13; size: NA; CDR3: CASRSTGASGYTF
J: TRBJ2-5; V: TRBV4-3; length: 16; size: NA; CDR3: CASSQDLQGGGETQYF
J: TRBJ2-7; V: TRBV30; length: 13; size: NA; CDR3: CFLKQKAAYEQYF
J: TRBJ2-1; V: TRBV14; length: 16; size: NA; CDR3: CASSQDWREPYNEQFF
J: TRBJ1-1; V: TRBV27; length: 17; size: NA; CDR3: CASSSSGTGAPPTEAFF
J: TRBJ2-7; V: TRBV4-1; length: 13; size: NA; CDR3: CASSQDAGDEQYF
J: TRBJ1-2; V: TRBV7-2; length: 13; size: NA; CDR3: CASSLVEGDGYTF
J: TRBJ2-2; V: TRBV10-1; length: 17; size: NA; CDR3: CASSGRRGGSNTGELFF
J: TRBJ2-3; V: TRBV10-3; length: 14; size: once; CDR3: CAIEGAGGKDTQYF
J: TRBJ2-2; V: TRBV5-6; length: 15; size: NA; CDR3: CASSWTGANTGELFF
J: TRBJ2-3; V: TRBV6-1; length: 14; size: NA; CDR3: CATAGGRETDTQYF
J: TRBJ2-6; V: TRBV5-1; length: 13; size: few; CDR3: CASSLPGANVLTF
J: TRBJ2-4; V: TRBV28; length: 13; size: NA; CDR3: CASSPPPGNIQYF
J: TRBJ2-3; V: TRBV27; length: 16; size: once; CDR3: CASSSTGVMFKYTQYF
J: TRBJ2-1; V: TRBV5-6; length: 16; size: NA; CDR3: CASSLRKSFLYNEQFF
J: TRBJ2-5; V: TRBV7-2; length: 19; size: once; CDR3: CASSQERGRSGLYVETQYF
J: TRBJ2-2; V: TRBV7-2; length: 15; size: NA; CDR3: CASSLSGMQAGELFF
J: TRBJ2-4; V: TRBV5-1; length: 14; size: NA; CDR3: CASSFYSGKNIQYF
J: TRBJ1-5; V: TRBV5-6; length: 17; size: NA; CDR3: CASSLGTQGKGNQPQHF
J: TRBJ1-2; V: TRBV7-8; length: 16; size: few; CDR3: CASSRALQGNGFGYTF
J: TRBJ1-4; V: TRBV4-3; length: 16; size: NA; CDR3: CASSQDGVRANEKLFF
J: TRBJ1-5; V: TRBV5-5; length: 14; size: NA; CDR3: CASSQTGGWQPQHF
J: TRBJ2-7; V: TRBV27; length: 15; size: NA; CDR3: CASRPRRALVYEQYF
J: TRBJ1-2; V: TRBV6-6; length: 13; size: NA; CDR3: CASSPEENYGYTF
J: TRBJ1-5; V: TRBV7-8; length: 17; size: NA; CDR3: CASSRRVVRLPYQPQHF
J: TRBJ2-3; V: TRBV7-2; length: 15; size: NA; CDR3: CASSSPAGGPDTQYF
J: TRBJ1-1; V: TRBV18; length: 14; size: NA; CDR3: CASSPRDGNTEAFF
J: TRBJ2-1; V: TRBV5-1; length: 16; size: NA; CDR3: CASSLGQGSVYNEQFF
J: TRBJ2-3; V: TRBV7-9; length: 14; size: NA; CDR3: CASSLTGGTDTQYF
J: TRBJ2-1; V: TRBV30; length: 13; size: once; CDR3: CAWSWTGAVEQFF
J: TRBJ1-2; V: TRBV28; length: 11; size: NA; CDR3: CASKGGYGYTF
J: TRBJ2-3; V: TRBV9; length: 15; size: NA; CDR3: CASSAESWGRDTQYF
J: TRBJ1-4; V: TRBV13; length: 12; size: NA; CDR3: CASSSRNEKLFF
J: TRBJ1-2; V: TRBV5-6; length: 12; size: NA; CDR3: CASSLATRGYTF